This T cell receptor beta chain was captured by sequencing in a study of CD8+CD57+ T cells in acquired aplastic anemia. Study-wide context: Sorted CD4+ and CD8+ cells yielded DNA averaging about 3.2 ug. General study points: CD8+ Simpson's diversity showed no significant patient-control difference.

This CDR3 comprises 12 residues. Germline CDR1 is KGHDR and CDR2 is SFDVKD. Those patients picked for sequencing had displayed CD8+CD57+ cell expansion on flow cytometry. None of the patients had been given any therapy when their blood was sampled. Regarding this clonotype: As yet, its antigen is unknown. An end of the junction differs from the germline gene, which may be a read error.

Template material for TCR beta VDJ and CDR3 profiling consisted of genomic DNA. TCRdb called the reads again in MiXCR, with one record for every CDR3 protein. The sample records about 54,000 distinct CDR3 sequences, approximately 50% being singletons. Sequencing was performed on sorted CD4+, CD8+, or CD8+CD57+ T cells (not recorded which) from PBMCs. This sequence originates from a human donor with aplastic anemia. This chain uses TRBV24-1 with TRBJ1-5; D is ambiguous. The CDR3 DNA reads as TGTGCCACCAGTAATTTAGGCTGGTCCCAGCATTTT. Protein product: CATSNLGWSQHF.